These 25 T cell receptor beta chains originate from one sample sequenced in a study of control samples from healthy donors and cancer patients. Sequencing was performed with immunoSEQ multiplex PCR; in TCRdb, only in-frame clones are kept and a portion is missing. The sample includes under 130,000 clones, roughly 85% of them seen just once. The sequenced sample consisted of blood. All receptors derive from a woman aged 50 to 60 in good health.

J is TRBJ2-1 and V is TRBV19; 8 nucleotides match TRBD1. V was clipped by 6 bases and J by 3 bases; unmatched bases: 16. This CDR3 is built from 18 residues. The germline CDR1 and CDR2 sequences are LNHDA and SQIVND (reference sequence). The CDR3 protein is CASSHQTRSDRDYNEQFF. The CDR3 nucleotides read TGTGCCAGTAGCCATCAAACCCGATCGGACAGGGACTACAATGAGCAGTTCTTC.

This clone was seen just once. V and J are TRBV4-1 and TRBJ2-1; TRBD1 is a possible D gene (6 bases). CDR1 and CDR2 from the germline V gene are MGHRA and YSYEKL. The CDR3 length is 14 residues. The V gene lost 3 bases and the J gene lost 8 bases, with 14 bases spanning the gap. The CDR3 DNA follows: TGCGCCAGCAGCCAGGGAACAGGGTCCGATGAGCAGTTCTTC. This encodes CASSQGTGSDEQFF.

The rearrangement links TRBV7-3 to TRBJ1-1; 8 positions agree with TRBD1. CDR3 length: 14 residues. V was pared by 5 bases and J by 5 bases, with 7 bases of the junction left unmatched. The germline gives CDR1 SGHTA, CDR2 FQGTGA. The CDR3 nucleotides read TGTGCCAGCAGCGCCGGACAGGGAGTTACTGAAGCTTTCTTT. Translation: CASSAGQGVTEAFF.

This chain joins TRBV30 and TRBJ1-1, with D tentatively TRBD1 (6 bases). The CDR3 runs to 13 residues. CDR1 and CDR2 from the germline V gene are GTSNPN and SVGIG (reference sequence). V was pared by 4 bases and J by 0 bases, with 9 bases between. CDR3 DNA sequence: TGTGCCTGGACACAGGGAATGAACACTGAAGCTTTCTTT. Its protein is CAWTQGMNTEAFF.

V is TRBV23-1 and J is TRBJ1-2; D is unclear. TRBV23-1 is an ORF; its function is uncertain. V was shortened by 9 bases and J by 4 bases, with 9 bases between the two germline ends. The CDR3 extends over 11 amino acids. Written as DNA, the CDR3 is TGCGCCAGACAGTTACCCTATGGCTACACCTTC. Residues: CARQLPYGYTF.

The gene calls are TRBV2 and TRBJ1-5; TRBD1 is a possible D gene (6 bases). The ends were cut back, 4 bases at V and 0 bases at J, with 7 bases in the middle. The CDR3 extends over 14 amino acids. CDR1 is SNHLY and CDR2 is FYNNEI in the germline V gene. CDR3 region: CASSGTVSNQPQHF. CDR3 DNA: TGTGCCAGCAGTGGGACAGTTAGCAATCAGCCCCAGCATTTT.

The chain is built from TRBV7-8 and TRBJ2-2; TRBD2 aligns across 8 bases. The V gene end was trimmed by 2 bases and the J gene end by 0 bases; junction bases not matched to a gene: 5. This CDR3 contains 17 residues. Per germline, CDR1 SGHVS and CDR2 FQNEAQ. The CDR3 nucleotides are TGTGCCAGCAGCTTAAATCGCGGGGGGCCGAACACCGGGGAGCTGTTTTTT. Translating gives CASSLNRGGPNTGELFF.

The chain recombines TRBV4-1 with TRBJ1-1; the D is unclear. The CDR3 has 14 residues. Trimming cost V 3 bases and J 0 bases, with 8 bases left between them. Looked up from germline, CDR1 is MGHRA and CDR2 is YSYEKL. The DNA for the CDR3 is TGCGCCAGCAGCCAGATGTCCATGAACACTGAAGCTTTCTTT. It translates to CASSQMSMNTEAFF.

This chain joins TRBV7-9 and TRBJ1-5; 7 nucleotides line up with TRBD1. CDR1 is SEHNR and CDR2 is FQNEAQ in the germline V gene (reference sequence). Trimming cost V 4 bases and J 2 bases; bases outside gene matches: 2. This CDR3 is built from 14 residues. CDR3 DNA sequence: TGTGCCAGCAGCTCTGACAGGGGCAATCAGCCCCAGCATTTT. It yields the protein CASSSDRGNQPQHF.

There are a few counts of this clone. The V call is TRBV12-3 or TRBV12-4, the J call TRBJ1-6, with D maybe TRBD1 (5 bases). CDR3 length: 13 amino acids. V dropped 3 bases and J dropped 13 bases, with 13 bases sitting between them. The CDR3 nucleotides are TGTGCCAGCAGTTTGGGACCCGCCGGGCCCCTCCACTTT. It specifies CASSLGPAGPLHF.

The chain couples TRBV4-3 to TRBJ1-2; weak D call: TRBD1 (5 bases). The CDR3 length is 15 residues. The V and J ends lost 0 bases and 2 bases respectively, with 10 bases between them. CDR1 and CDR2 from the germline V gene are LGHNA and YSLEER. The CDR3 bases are TGCGCCAGCAGCCAAGAGGGAACAGGCAACTATGGCTACACCTTC. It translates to CASSQEGTGNYGYTF.

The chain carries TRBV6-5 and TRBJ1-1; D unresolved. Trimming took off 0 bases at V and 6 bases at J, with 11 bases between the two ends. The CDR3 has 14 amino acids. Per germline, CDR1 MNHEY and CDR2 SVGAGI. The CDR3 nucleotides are TGTGCCAGCAGTTACTCAGGGCTTAACTCTGAAGCTTTCTTT. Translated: CASSYSGLNSEAFF.

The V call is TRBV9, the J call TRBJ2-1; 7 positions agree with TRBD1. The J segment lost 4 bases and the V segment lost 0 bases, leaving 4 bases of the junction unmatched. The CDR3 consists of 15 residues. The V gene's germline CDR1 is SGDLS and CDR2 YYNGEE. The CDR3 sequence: CASSVGDSKYNEQFF. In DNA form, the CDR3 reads TGTGCCAGCAGCGTAGGGGACAGTAAGTACAATGAGCAGTTCTTC.

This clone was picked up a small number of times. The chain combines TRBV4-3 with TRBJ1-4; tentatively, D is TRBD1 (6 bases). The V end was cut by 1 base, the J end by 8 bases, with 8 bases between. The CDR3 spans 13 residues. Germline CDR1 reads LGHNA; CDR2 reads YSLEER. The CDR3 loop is CASSQVQGEKLFF. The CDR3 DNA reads TGCGCCAGCAGCCAAGTTCAGGGGGAAAAACTGTTTTTT.

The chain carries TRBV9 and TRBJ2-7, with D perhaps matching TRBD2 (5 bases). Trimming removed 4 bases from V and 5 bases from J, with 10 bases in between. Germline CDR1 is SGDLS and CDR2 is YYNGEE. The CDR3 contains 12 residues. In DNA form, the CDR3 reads TGTGCCAGCAGCCCCGGAGCGGACGAGCAGTACTTC. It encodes CASSPGADEQYF.

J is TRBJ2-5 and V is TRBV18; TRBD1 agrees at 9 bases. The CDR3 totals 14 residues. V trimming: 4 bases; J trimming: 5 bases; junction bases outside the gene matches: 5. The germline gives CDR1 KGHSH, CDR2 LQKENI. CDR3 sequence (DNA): TGTGCCAGCTCACAGGGACAGGGCGGGGAGACCCAGTACTTC. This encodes CASSQGQGGETQYF.

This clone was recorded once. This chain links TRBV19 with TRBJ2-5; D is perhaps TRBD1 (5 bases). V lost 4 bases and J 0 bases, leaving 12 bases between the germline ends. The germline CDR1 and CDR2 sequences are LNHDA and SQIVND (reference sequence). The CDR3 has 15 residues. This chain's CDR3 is CASSRGIEYQETQYF. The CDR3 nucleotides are TGTGCCAGTAGTAGGGGCATCGAGTACCAAGAGACCCAGTACTTC.

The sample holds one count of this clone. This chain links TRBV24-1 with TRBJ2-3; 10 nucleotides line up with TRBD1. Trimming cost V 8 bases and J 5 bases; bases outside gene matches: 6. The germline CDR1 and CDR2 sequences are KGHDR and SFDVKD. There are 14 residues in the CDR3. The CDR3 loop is CATTETGGLDTQYF. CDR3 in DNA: TGTGCCACCACCGAGACAGGGGGCCTAGATACGCAGTATTTT.

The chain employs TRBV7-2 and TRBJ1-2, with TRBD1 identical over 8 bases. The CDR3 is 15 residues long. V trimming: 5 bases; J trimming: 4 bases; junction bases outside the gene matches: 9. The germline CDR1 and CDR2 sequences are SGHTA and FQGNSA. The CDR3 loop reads CASSLNPGQVYGYTF. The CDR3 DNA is TGTGCCAGCAGCCTAAACCCGGGACAGGTCTATGGCTACACCTTC.

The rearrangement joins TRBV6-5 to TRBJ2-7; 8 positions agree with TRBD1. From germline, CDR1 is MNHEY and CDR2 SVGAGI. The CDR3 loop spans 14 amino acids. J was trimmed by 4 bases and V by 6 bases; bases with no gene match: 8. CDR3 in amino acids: CASSGYGQGYEQYF. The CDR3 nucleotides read TGTGCCAGCAGCGGTTATGGACAGGGTTACGAGCAGTACTTC.

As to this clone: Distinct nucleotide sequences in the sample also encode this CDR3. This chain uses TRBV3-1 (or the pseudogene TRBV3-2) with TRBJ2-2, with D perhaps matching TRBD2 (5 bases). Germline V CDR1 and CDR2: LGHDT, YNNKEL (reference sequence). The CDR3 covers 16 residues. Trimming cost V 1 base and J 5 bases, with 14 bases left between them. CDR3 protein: CASSQGVASSTGELFF. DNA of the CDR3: TGTGCCAGCAGCCAAGGAGTAGCGTCGTCTACCGGGGAGCTGTTTTTT.

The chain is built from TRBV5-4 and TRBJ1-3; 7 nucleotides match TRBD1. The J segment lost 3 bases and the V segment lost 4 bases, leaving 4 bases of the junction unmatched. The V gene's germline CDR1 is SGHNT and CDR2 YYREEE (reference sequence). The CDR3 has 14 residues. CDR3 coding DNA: TGTGCCAGCAGCGACAGGGAATTTGGAAACACCATATATTTT. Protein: CASSDREFGNTIYF.

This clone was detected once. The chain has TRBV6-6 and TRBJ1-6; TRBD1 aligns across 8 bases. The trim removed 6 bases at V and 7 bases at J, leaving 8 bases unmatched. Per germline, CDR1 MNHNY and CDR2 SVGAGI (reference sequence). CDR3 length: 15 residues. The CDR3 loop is CASSPTGTGNSPLHF. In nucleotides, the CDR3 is TGTGCCAGCAGCCCCACCGGGACAGGAAATTCACCCCTCCACTTT.

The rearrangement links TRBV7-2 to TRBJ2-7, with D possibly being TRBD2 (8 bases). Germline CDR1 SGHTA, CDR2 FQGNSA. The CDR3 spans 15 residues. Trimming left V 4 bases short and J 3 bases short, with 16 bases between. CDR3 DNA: TGTGCCAGCAGCTCAGGGGGGACTAGTCTCTACGAGCAGTACTTC. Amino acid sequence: CASSSGGTSLYEQYF.

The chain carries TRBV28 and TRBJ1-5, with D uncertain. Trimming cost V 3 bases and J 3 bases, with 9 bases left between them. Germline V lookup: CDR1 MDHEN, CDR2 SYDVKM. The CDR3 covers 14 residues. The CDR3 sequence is CASSLPEINQPQHF. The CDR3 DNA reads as TGTGCCAGCAGTTTGCCGGAGATCAATCAGCCCCAGCATTTT.